This T cell receptor beta chain stems from a study of shared clonotypes between healthy human individuals. Study conclusions and caveats: Since donors were few, the genetic and exposure-history diversity represented was limited. All-four-donor shared clonotypes had higher generation probabilities than non-shared clonotypes did. Several donors showed sharing of approximately 5% of naive CD4 clonotypes.

There are 16 residues in the CDR3. CDR1 is MDHEN and CDR2 is SYDVKM in the germline V gene. Trimming cost V 2 bases and J 5 bases, with 18 bases left between them. Assay: immunoSEQ multiplex PCR; the TCRdb copy retains only in-frame clones and omits some. The sample consists of millions of clones, 85% to 95% of them appearing once. Naive CD8 populations comprised CD45RO-negative cells positively selected for CCR7, excluding terminally differentiated effector memory CD45RA+ cells. Remarks on this clone: What it binds is not known.

Sample: naive CD8+ T cells from PBMCs. This sequence originates from a man between 18 and 29 years old in good health. Some clones in this sample may be carry-over from other donors' samples. V and J are TRBV28 and TRBJ2-5; D is possibly TRBD2 (5 bases). The CDR3 nucleotides read TGTGCCAGCAGTTTACCTGCCGAGGGTGTACGCGAGACCCAGTACTTC. This encodes CASSLPAEGVRETQYF.